This is a list of T cell receptor beta chains from one sample in a study of T cells in Graves' hyperthyroidism and ophthalmopathy. TCRdb passed the multiplex PCR reads through MiXCR, listing each CDR3 protein once. Seen here are under 350,000 distinct CDR3 sequences, 20% to 25% observed once, and the top ten hold less than 65%. Input material: blood. Every receptor here comes from a woman between 50 and 59 years old with Graves' hyperthyroidism. Each CDR3 is given with its conserved first and last residue. D genes are given only for firm matches. Where a row states a size, it is once, few, many or the class of an expanded clone; other rows omit it.

TRBV2,many,.,TRBJ1-6,CASSVDKWGSYNSPLHF,TGTGCCAGCAGTGTTGACAAATGGGGCTCCTATAATTCACCCCTCCACTTT
TRBV28,many,TRBD2,TRBJ2-7,CASSVTAGADYEQYF,TGTGCCAGCAGTGTGACAGCGGGGGCGGACTACGAGCAGTACTTC
TRBV2,many,TRBD1,TRBJ1-1,CASGTGAYEAFF,TGTGCCAGCGGGACAGGGGCCTATGAAGCTTTCTTT
TRBV5-1,many,.,TRBJ1-2,CASSSGRPVVGYTF,TGCGCCAGCAGCTCCGGCAGACCGGTCGTGGGCTACACCTTC
TRBV12-3/TRBV12-4,many,.,TRBJ1-1,CASTPEGEAEAFF,TGTGCCAGCACCCCAGAGGGGGAGGCTGAAGCTTTCTTT
TRBV6-1,many,TRBD1,TRBJ2-5,CASSTDRGRQETQYF,TGTGCCAGCAGTACGGACAGGGGCCGCCAAGAGACCCAGTACTTC
TRBV20-1,.,.,TRBJ2-7,CSARDLGTEQYF,TGCAGTGCTAGAGATTTGGGAACCGAGCAGTACTTC
TRBV5-1,many,TRBD2,TRBJ2-3,CASSWQTSSTDTQYF,TGCGCCAGCAGCTGGCAGACTAGCAGCACAGATACGCAGTATTTT
TRBV7-6,few,.,TRBJ1-4,CASSSSTGLANEKLFF,TGTGCCAGCAGCTCTAGTACCGGGTTGGCTAATGAAAAACTGTTTTTT
TRBV19,.,TRBD1,TRBJ2-2,CASSPYRDRGSGELFF,TGTGCCAGTAGTCCTTACCGGGACAGGGGTTCCGGGGAGCTGTTTTTT
TRBV27,many,TRBD1,TRBJ1-6,CASSQPQGQGVGSPLHF,TGTGCCAGCAGCCAACCCCAGGGACAGGGGGTAGGGTCACCCCTCCACTTT
TRBV5-1,many,.,TRBJ1-2,CASSLDRTKGYTF,TGCGCCAGCAGCTTAGACAGGACGAAAGGCTACACCTTC
TRBV19,.,.,TRBJ2-2,CASNPARYTGELFF,TGTGCCAGTAATCCAGCGCGCTACACCGGGGAGCTGTTTTTT
TRBV19,few,.,TRBJ1-6,CASSSGVGNSPLHF,TGTGCCAGTAGTAGCGGTGTCGGTAATTCACCCCTCCACTTT
TRBV12-3/TRBV12-4,many,TRBD1,TRBJ1-4,CASSSIGQGWGKLFF,TGTGCCAGCAGTTCGATCGGACAGGGATGGGGAAAACTGTTTTTT
TRBV6-1,few,.,TRBJ1-6,CASTAGYNSPLHF,TGTGCCAGCACGGCCGGGTATAATTCACCCCTCCACTTT
TRBV28,.,TRBD2,TRBJ2-1,CASSQGGLATLLYNEQFF,TGTGCCAGCAGCCAAGGGGGACTAGCGACTCTCCTTTACAATGAGCAGTTCTTC
TRBV24-1,many,TRBD2,TRBJ2-5,CATSDLGSGTQETQYF,TGTGCCACCAGTGATTTGGGTAGCGGGACCCAAGAGACCCAGTACTTC
TRBV5-1,.,TRBD2,TRBJ2-5,CASSLGGTSGSSGETQYF,TGCGCCAGCAGCTTGGGAGGGACTAGCGGGAGTTCAGGAGAGACCCAGTACTTC
TRBV28,many,.,TRBJ1-1,CASSRPQSRGTEAFF,TGTGCCAGCAGCCGGCCCCAGTCCCGCGGCACTGAAGCTTTCTTT
TRBV3-1,.,.,TRBJ2-1,CASSQEAGQASSYNEQFF,TGTGCCAGCAGCCAAGAGGCGGGGCAGGCAAGCTCCTACAATGAGCAGTTCTTC
TRBV28,many,TRBD1,TRBJ2-5,CASSPGTGGPQETQYF,TGTGCCAGCAGTCCAGGGACAGGGGGCCCCCAAGAGACCCAGTACTTC
TRBV28,many,.,TRBJ1-2,CASSRTRGSYGYTF,TGTGCCAGCAGTAGAACCCGGGGGTCCTATGGCTACACCTTC
TRBV6-1,many,.,TRBJ2-2,CASRRVVGELFF,TGTGCCAGCAGAAGAGTGGTCGGGGAGCTGTTTTTT
TRBV28,.,.,TRBJ1-2,CASSLGRSMGYTF,TGTGCCAGCAGTTTGGGCAGGTCGATGGGCTACACCTTC
TRBV12-3/TRBV12-4,many,.,TRBJ1-3,CASSSRAGNTIYF,TGTGCCAGCAGTTCCCGGGCTGGAAACACCATATATTTT
TRBV20-1,.,TRBD1,TRBJ2-5,CSATGTGGRKTQYF,TGCAGTGCTACCGGGACAGGGGGCAGGAAGACCCAGTACTTC
TRBV20-1,many,.,TRBJ1-5,CSARKGSQPQHF,TGCAGTGCTAGAAAGGGATCCCAGCCCCAGCATTTT
TRBV11-3,many,.,TRBJ2-7,CASSLSVIGHPYEQYF,TGTGCCAGCAGCTTAAGCGTAATCGGGCACCCCTACGAGCAGTACTTC
TRBV7-2,.,TRBD2,TRBJ2-7,CASSLVAGELYEQYF,TGTGCCAGCAGCTTAGTTGCGGGAGAGCTGTACGAGCAGTACTTC
TRBV27,.,TRBD1,TRBJ1-5,CASSPVDREHQPQHF,TGTGCCAGCAGCCCCGTGGACAGGGAGCATCAGCCCCAGCATTTT
TRBV11-3,many,TRBD2,TRBJ2-3,CASSEAGTSGRGTQYF,TGTGCCAGCAGCGAGGCCGGGACTAGCGGGAGGGGTACGCAGTATTTT
TRBV2,many,.,TRBJ2-7,CASSSTKPYEQYF,TGTGCCAGCAGTTCGACCAAACCCTACGAGCAGTACTTC
TRBV7-3,few,.,TRBJ1-2,CASSLSPQGGGYGYTF,TGTGCCAGCAGCTTAAGTCCGCAAGGGGGAGGTTATGGCTACACCTTC
TRBV6-1,.,.,TRBJ2-1,CASSAGTFYNEQFF,TGTGCCAGCAGTGCCGGGACTTTCTACAATGAGCAGTTCTTC
TRBV12-3/TRBV12-4,many,.,TRBJ2-7,CASSLLDLLSEQYF,TGTGCCAGCAGTTTGCTCGACCTCCTAAGCGAGCAGTACTTC
TRBV5-1,many,.,TRBJ1-1,CASSFSGDTEAFF,TGCGCCAGCAGCTTTTCAGGGGACACTGAAGCTTTCTTT
TRBV2,many,TRBD1,TRBJ2-1,CASSKQGSSYNEQFF,TGTGCCAGCAGTAAACAGGGGAGCTCCTACAATGAGCAGTTCTTC
TRBV7-2,many,.,TRBJ2-5,CASSLSPVETQYF,TGTGCCAGCAGCTTATCCCCGGTCGAGACCCAGTACTTC
TRBV6-1,.,.,TRBJ2-7,CASSSGAFLAYEQYF,TGTGCCAGCAGTTCAGGGGCCTTTTTGGCTTACGAGCAGTACTTC
TRBV27,many,.,TRBJ1-1,CAIAPRYQGGNTEAFF,TGTGCCATCGCCCCACGATATCAGGGCGGGAACACTGAAGCTTTCTTT
TRBV6-1,many,TRBD1,TRBJ2-7,CASSEGQGYYEQYF,TGTGCCAGCAGTGAAGGACAGGGGTACTACGAGCAGTACTTC
TRBV7-9,many,TRBD2,TRBJ2-1,CASSLPERTSVSSYNEQFF,TGTGCCAGCAGCTTACCCGAACGGACTAGCGTAAGCTCCTACAATGAGCAGTTCTTC
TRBV29-1,.,TRBD1,TRBJ2-5,CSVEAWGRGREETQYF,TGCAGCGTTGAAGCTTGGGGCAGGGGGCGGGAAGAGACCCAGTACTTC
TRBV6-1,few,TRBD1,TRBJ1-1,CASSAPRTGGGGTEAFF,TGTGCCAGCAGTGCACCAAGGACAGGTGGAGGGGGCACTGAAGCTTTCTTT